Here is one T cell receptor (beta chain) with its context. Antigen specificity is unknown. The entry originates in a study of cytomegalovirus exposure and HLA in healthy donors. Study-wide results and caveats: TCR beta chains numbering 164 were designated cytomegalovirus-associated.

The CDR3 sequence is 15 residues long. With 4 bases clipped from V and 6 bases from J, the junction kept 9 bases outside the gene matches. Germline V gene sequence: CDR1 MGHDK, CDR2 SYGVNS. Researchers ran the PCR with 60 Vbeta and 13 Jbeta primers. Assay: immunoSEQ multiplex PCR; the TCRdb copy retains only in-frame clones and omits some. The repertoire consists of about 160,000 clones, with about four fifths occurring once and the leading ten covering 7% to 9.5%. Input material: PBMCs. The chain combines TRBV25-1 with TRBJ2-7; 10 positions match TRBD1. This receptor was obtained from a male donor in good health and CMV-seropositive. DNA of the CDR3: TGTGCCAGCAGTGGTTTCGACAGGGGGCTGGTCGAGCAGTACTTC. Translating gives CASSGFDRGLVEQYF.